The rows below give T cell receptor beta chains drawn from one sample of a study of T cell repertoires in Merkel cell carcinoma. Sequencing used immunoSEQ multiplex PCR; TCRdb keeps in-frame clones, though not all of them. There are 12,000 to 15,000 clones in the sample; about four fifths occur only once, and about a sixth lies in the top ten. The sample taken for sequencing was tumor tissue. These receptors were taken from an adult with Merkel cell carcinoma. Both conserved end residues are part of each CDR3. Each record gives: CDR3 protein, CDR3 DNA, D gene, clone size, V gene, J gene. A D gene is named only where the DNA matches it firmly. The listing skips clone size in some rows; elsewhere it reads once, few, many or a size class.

CASGDRLNEKLFF,TGTGCCAGCGGAGACAGGCTAAATGAAAAACTGTTTTTT,.,.,TRBV11-3,TRBJ1-4
CASSAKDTRNTEAFF,TGTGCCAGCAGTGCAAAGGACACCAGGAACACTGAAGCTTTCTTT,.,.,TRBV9,TRBJ1-1
CASSPWWHPFNEQFF,TGTGCCAGCAGCCCCTGGTGGCATCCCTTCAATGAGCAGTTCTTC,.,.,TRBV5-4,TRBJ2-1
CASSTRDRRIYIQYF,TGTGCCAGCAGCACCAGGGACAGGAGGATCTACATTCAGTACTTC,.,.,TRBV21-1,TRBJ2-4
CASSRTGGGTDYGYTF,TGTGCCAGCAGCCGGACAGGGGGCGGAACAGACTATGGCTACACCTTC,TRBD1,.,TRBV5-6,TRBJ1-2
CASKRGQGSDTQYF,TGTGCCAGCAAACGGGGACAGGGTTCAGATACGCAGTATTTT,TRBD1,.,TRBV6-5,TRBJ2-3
CASSSERGNTGELFF,TGTGCCAGCAGTTCGGAGCGGGGGAACACCGGGGAGCTGTTTTTT,TRBD2,.,TRBV6-2/TRBV6-3,TRBJ2-2
CASSSIALGASDSPLHF,TGTGCCAGCAGTTCGATAGCGCTTGGGGCGTCAGATTCACCCCTCCACTTT,.,once,TRBV6-2/TRBV6-3,TRBJ1-6
CASSTGQGVYEKLFF,TGTGCCAGTAGTACAGGACAGGGAGTGTATGAAAAACTGTTTTTT,TRBD1,.,TRBV19,TRBJ1-4
CASSHQRVSYGYTF,TGTGCCAGCAGCCACCAACGAGTGAGCTATGGCTACACCTTC,.,.,TRBV3-1/TRBV3-2,TRBJ1-2
CASSWGQGHNQPQHF,TGCGCCAGCAGCTGGGGACAGGGCCACAATCAGCCCCAGCATTTT,TRBD1,.,TRBV5-1,TRBJ1-5
CSVERQGRDEQFF,TGCAGCGTTGAACGACAGGGGAGGGATGAGCAGTTCTTC,.,.,TRBV29-1,TRBJ2-1
CASSSSGTRQETQYF,TGTGCCAGCAGCTCCTCCGGGACTAGACAAGAGACCCAGTACTTC,TRBD2,.,TRBV7-2,TRBJ2-5
CASSFGVEQYF,TGTGCCAGCAGCTTTGGGGTCGAGCAGTACTTC,.,.,TRBV11-3,TRBJ2-7
CASRSTYNYGYTF,TGTGCCAGCAGGTCCACGTATAACTATGGCTACACCTTC,.,once,TRBV6-5,TRBJ1-2
CASSPRAGEYEQYF,TGTGCCAGCAGCCCCCGGGCAGGGGAATACGAGCAGTACTTC,.,.,TRBV4-2,TRBJ2-7
CASSEHSPFWHHQPQHF,TGTGCCAGCAGCGAACACAGTCCCTTTTGGCATCATCAGCCCCAGCATTTT,.,.,TRBV3-1/TRBV3-2,TRBJ1-5
CASSNGAVSEQYF,TGTGCCAGCAGTAATGGGGCGGTTAGCGAGCAGTACTTC,.,.,TRBV27,TRBJ2-7
CASSPAYEQYF,TGTGCCAGCAGCCCGGCCTACGAGCAGTACTTC,.,few,TRBV2,TRBJ2-7
CASSVQINEKLFF,TGTGCCAGCAGTGTCCAGATTAATGAAAAACTGTTTTTT,.,few,TRBV2,TRBJ1-4
CASSLHFLEQYF,TGTGCCAGCAGTCTCCACTTTCTCGAGCAGTACTTC,.,.,TRBV28,TRBJ2-7
CASSARTGGPRETQYF,TGTGCCAGTAGTGCCCGGACAGGGGGCCCCCGAGAGACCCAGTACTTC,TRBD1,.,TRBV19,TRBJ2-5
CASSYGTSGTRNQPQHF,TGTGCCAGCAGTTACGGGACTTCCGGGACTAGGAATCAGCCCCAGCATTTT,.,.,TRBV6-2/TRBV6-3,TRBJ1-5
CASSLRDRINSPLHF,TGTGCCAGCAGCCTTAGGGACAGGATTAATTCACCCCTCCACTTT,TRBD1,.,TRBV5-6,TRBJ1-6
CASSQDRGRASYEQYF,TGTGCCAGCAGCCAAGATCGCGGGAGGGCCTCCTACGAGCAGTACTTC,TRBD2,large,TRBV14,TRBJ2-7
CASSIHLATHHNSPLHF,TGTGCCAGCAGTATCCATTTAGCTACACATCATAATTCACCCCTCCACTTT,.,.,TRBV21-1,TRBJ1-6
CASSLNPASSYEQYF,TGTGCCAGCAGCTTAAACCCCGCGAGCTCCTACGAGCAGTACTTC,.,.,TRBV7-3,TRBJ2-7
CASSPGLAGIAYEQYF,TGTGCCAGCAGCCCAGGACTAGCGGGTATCGCCTACGAGCAGTACTTC,TRBD2,.,TRBV7-2,TRBJ2-7